One sample yielded the 9 T cell receptor beta chains listed below, sequenced in a study of cytotoxic CD8 clonotypes in ibrutinib-treated CLL (dated by TCRdb to the early 2020s). The intended sense of this specimen's time point label: roughly 25 months on ibrutinib. Receptor libraries were prepared by the immunoSEQ multiplex PCR assay. TCRdb obtained this table from immuneACCESS and retained in-frame rearrangements with V and J assigned. These tables miss some clones; where compared with another copy, unresolved V genes account for less than half of the shortfall, and the remainder is unexplained. Present in this sample are some 92,000 clones, approximately 77% of which were seen just once. 20% to 25% of the sample belongs to the ten largest clones. The source was PBMCs, collected after 24 months of ibrutinib treatment. The receptors come from a human donor with chronic lymphocytic leukemia.

CDR3 region: CASRTGTGGPYNSPLHF. Here the CDR3 DNA reads TGTGCCAGCAGAACCGGGACAGGGGGCCCCTATAATTCACCCCTCCACTTT. The rearrangement links TRBV28 to TRBJ1-6, with TRBD1 matching 12 bases. Losses at the gene ends were 6 bases for V and 2 bases for J; bases not matched to a gene: 5. Germline CDR1 MDHEN, CDR2 SYDVKM. This CDR3 is built from 17 residues.

V is TRBV30 and J is TRBJ1-2, with TRBD1 identical over 9 bases. J lost 5 bases, V lost 2 bases, and 6 bases had no gene match. The germline V gene encodes CDR1 GTSNPN and CDR2 SVGIG (reference sequence). The CDR3 runs to 14 residues. The CDR3: CAWSFSDRGYGYTF. CDR3 DNA sequence: TGTGCCTGGAGTTTTTCGGACAGGGGATATGGCTACACCTTC. The whole variable domain, filled in from reference TRBV30 and TRBJ1-2, reads SQTIHQWPATLVQPVGSPLSLECTVEGTSNPNLYWYRQAAGRGLQLLFYSVGIGQISSEVPQNLSASRPQDRQFILSSKKLLLSDSGFYLCAWSFSDRGYGYTFGSGTRLTVV.

Only one count was recorded for this clone. The genes are TRBV10-2 and TRBJ2-3; D remains ambiguous. This CDR3 region has 16 residues. Trimming cost V 5 bases and J 0 bases, with 15 bases left between them. Germline CDR1 reads WSHSY; CDR2 reads SAAADI. Written as DNA, the CDR3 is TGCGCCAGCAGTCATCTCGGACGCGCTAGCACAGATACGCAGTATTTT. Translating gives CASSHLGRASTDTQYF.

This clone was seen repeatedly, ten times or more. This sequence joins TRBV27 and TRBJ2-4; weak D call: TRBD2 (7 bases). This CDR3 is 16 amino acids long. CDR1 and CDR2 (germline): MNHEY, SMNVEV (reference sequence). V lost 10 bases and J 4 bases, leaving 23 bases between the germline ends. This CDR3 reads CATFGPGGRVKNIQYF. Written as DNA, the CDR3 is TGTGCCACGTTTGGGCCGGGGGGCCGGGTAAAAAACATTCAGTACTTC.

The rearrangement joins TRBV2 to TRBJ1-2, with 9 nucleotides matching TRBD1. There are 12 residues in the CDR3. Germline lookup yields CDR1 SNHLY and CDR2 FYNNEI. The V gene end was trimmed by 10 bases and the J gene end by 3 bases; junction bases not matched to a gene: 3. The CDR3 region is CANGQGYYGYTF. In DNA, the CDR3 is TGTGCCAACGGACAGGGGTACTATGGCTACACCTTC.

This chain connects TRBV5-1 to TRBJ2-3; D not certain. Looked up from germline, CDR1 is SGHRS and CDR2 is YFSETQ. The CDR3 is 13 residues long. V was pared by 2 bases and J by 0 bases, with 4 bases between. The CDR3 coding sequence is TGCGCCAGCAGCTTCCCCAGCACAGATACGCAGTATTTT. The encoded protein is CASSFPSTDTQYF.

V is TRBV25-1 and J is TRBJ2-7; D may be TRBD1 or TRBD2 (6 bases each). The CDR3 totals 14 residues. Germline CDR1 MGHDK, CDR2 SYGVNS. The V end lost 6 bases, the J end lost 6 bases, and 18 bases lay between the germline ends. The CDR3 here is CASSTGVEGVEQYF. The CDR3 nucleotides are TGTGCCAGCAGCACGGGGGTCGAGGGGGTCGAGCAGTACTTC.

This clone was seen only once. The gene calls are TRBV6-5 and TRBJ2-1, with D perhaps matching TRBD1 (5 bases). The CDR3 is 14 residues long. V dropped 5 bases and J dropped 6 bases, with 14 bases sitting between them. Looked up from germline, CDR1 is MNHEY and CDR2 is SVGAGI. The CDR3 spells CASSGAPRANEQFF. As DNA, the CDR3 is TGTGCCAGCAGTGGGGCACCCAGAGCCAATGAGCAGTTCTTC.

About this clone itself: Within the sample, other DNA sequences also encode this same CDR3. The J gene is TRBJ2-3, the V gene TRBV29-1; 9 bases match TRBD2. CDR3 length equals 15 residues. The V gene end was trimmed by 0 bases and the J gene end by 5 bases; junction bases not matched to a gene: 6. Germline values: CDR1 SQVTM, CDR2 ANQGSEA. The CDR3 region has the DNA TGCAGCGTTGAAGACTTGCGGGAGGGCCGAGATACGCAGTATTTT. Translation gives CSVEDLREGRDTQYF.